This record concerns one T cell receptor (beta chain) sequence. The sample originates from a study of blood T cell repertoires in COVID-19. Turning to the study itself: Sample material is recorded as cDNA or gDNA derived from T cells, B-cell-depleted T cells, or PBMCs.

The protocol was immunoSEQ multiplex PCR, while the TCRdb copy is restricted to in-frame clones and leaves out a portion. The sample holds 80,000 or so clones, about nine tenths seen once. This CDR3 is 16 amino acids long. Between the trimmed V and J ends, which lost 1 base and 1 base, there was a span of 13 bases. Germline assignment: CDR1 SEHNR and CDR2 FQNEAQ (reference sequence). The clonotype comes from a woman in her fifties or sixties in a cohort sampled during active COVID-19. Sequenced input: peripheral blood. The chain combines TRBV7-9 with TRBJ1-1, with D possibly matching TRBD1 (5 bases). The DNA of the CDR3 is TGTGCCAGCAGCTTAGGTACTGGGACTTCGAACACTGAAGCTTTCTTT. Translating it yields CASSLGTGTSNTEAFF.